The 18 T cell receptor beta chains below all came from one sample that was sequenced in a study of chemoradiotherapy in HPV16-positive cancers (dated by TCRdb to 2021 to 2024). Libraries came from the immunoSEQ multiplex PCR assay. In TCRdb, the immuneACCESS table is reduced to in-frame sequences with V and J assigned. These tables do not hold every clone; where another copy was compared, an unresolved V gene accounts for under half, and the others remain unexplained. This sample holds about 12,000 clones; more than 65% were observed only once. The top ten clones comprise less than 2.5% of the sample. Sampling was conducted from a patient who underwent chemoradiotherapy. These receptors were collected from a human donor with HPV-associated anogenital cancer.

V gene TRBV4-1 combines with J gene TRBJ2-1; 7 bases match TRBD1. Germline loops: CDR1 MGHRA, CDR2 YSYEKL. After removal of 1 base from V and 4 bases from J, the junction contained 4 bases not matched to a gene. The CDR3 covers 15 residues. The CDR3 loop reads CASSQGDSPYNEQFF. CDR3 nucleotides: TGCGCCAGCAGCCAAGGGGACAGTCCATACAATGAGCAGTTCTTC.

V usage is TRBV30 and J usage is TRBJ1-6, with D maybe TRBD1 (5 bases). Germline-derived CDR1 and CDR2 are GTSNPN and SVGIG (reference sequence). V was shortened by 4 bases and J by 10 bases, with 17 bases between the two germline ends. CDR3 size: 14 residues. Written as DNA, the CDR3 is TGTGCCTGGAAAAGGGGCCCCACCAACTCACCCCTCCACTTT. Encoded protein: CAWKRGPTNSPLHF.

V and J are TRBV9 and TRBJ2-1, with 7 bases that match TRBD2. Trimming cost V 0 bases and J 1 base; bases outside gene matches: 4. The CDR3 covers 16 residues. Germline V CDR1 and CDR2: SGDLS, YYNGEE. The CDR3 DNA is TGTGCCAGCAGCGTAGGACCAGCGGGGTCCTACAATGAGCAGTTCTTC. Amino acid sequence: CASSVGPAGSYNEQFF.

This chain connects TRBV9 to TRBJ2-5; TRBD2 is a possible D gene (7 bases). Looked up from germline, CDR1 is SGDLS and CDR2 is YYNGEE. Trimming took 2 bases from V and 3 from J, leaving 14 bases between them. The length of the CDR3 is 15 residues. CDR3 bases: TGTGCCAGCAGCGTTTCGGGGGGCAGGGAAGAGACCCAGTACTTC. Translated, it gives CASSVSGGREETQYF.

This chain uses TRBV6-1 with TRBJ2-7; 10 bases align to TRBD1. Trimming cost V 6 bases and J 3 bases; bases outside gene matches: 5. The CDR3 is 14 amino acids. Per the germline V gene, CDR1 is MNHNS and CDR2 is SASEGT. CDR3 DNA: TGTGCCAGCAGGACAGGGGGCGGGTACTACGAGCAGTACTTC. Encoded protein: CASRTGGGYYEQYF.

The CDR3 here is CASGGHRGFTEAFF. The CDR3 DNA is TGTGCCAGCGGAGGGCATAGGGGGTTCACTGAAGCTTTCTTT. V is TRBV28 and J is TRBJ1-1; possibly TRBD1 for D (6 bases). The germline CDR1 and CDR2 sequences are MDHEN and SYDVKM. The CDR3 extends over 14 amino acids. Between the trimmed V and J ends, which lost 8 bases and 4 bases, there was a span of 17 bases.

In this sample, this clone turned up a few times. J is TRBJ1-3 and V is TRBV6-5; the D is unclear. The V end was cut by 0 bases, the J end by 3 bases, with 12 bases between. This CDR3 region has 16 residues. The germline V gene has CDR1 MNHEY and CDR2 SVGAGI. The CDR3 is CASSYSRELDGNTIYF. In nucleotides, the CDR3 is TGTGCCAGCAGTTACTCAAGGGAATTAGATGGAAACACCATATATTTT.

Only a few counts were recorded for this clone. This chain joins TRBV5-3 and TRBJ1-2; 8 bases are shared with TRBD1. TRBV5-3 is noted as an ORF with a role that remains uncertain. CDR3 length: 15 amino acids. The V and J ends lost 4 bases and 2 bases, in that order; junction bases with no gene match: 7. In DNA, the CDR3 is TGTGCCAGAAGCCCTAAAGGACAGGGAAACTATGGCTACACCTTC. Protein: CARSPKGQGNYGYTF.

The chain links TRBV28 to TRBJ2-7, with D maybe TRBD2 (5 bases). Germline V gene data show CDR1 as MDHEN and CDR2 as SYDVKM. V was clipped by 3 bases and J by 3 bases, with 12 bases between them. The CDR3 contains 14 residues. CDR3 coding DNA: TGTGCCAGCAGTTTGACGGGGTCTCTCTACGAGCAGTACTTC. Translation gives CASSLTGSLYEQYF.

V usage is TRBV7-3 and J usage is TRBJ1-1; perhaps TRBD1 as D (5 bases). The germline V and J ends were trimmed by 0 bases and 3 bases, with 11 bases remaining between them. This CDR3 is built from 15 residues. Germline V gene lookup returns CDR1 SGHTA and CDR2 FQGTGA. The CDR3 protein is CASSLTPRVDTEAFF. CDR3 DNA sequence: TGTGCCAGCAGCTTAACGCCCAGGGTGGACACTGAAGCTTTCTTT.

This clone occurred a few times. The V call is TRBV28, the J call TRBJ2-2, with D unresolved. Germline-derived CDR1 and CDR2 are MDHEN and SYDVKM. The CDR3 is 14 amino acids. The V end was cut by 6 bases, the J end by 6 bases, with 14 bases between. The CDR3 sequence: CASSPIVVAGELFF. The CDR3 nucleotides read TGTGCCAGCAGCCCAATAGTGGTGGCCGGGGAGCTGTTTTTT.

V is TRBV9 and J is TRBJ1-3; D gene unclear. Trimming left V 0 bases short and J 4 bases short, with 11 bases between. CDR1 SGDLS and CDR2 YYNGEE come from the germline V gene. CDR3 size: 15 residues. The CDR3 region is CASSVAGVRGNTIYF. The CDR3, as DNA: TGTGCCAGCAGCGTAGCGGGAGTCCGAGGAAACACCATATATTTT. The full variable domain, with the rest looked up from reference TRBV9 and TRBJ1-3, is DSGVTQTPKHLITATGQRVTLRCSPRSGDLSVYWYQQSLDQGLQFLIQYYNGEERAKGNILERFSAQQFPDLHSELNLSSLELGDSALYFCASSVAGVRGNTIYFGEGSWLTVV.

For the CDR3, the DNA is TGTGCCAGCAGCGTTTTCTCGGATCCCCCGTGGCAAGAGCAGTACTTC. Translation: CASSVFSDPPWQEQYF. The chain carries TRBV5-4 and TRBJ2-7; D is uncertain. The CDR3 loop spans 16 amino acids. V lost 4 bases and J 7 bases, leaving 24 bases between the germline ends. Germline V CDR1 and CDR2: SGHNT, YYREEE (reference sequence). Variable domain in full (rest from reference TRBV5-4 and TRBJ2-7): ETGVTQSPTHLIKTRGQQVTLRCSSQSGHNTVSWYQQALGQGPQFIFQYYREEENGRGNFPPRFSGLQFPNYSSELNVNALELDDSALYLCASSVFSDPPWQEQYFGPGTRLTVT.

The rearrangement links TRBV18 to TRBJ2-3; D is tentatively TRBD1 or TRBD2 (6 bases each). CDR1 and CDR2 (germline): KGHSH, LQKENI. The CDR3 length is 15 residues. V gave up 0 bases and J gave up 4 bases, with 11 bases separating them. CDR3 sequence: CASSPPGGRSDTQYF. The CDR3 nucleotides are TGTGCCAGCTCACCACCGGGGGGCAGGTCAGATACGCAGTATTTT.

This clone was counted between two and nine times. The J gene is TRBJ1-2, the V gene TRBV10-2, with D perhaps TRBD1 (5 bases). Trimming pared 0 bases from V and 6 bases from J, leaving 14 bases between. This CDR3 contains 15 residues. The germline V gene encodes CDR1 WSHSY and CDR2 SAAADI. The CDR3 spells CASSESKFGGDGYTF. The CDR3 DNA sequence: TGCGCCAGCAGTGAGTCAAAGTTTGGAGGGGATGGCTACACCTTC.

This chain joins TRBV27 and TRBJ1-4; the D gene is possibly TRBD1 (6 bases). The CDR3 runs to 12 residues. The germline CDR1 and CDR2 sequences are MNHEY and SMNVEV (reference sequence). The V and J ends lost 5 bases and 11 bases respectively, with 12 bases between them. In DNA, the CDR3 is TGTGCCAGCAGTCCCCAGAGGGGGAAACTGTTTTTT. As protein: CASSPQRGKLFF.

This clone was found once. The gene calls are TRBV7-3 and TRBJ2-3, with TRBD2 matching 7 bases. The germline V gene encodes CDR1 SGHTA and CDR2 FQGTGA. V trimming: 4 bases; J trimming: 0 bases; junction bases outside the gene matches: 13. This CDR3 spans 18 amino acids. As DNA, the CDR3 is TGTGCCAGCAGCTCCCTTGGCAACCTAGCGGCGAGCACAGATACGCAGTATTTT. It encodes CASSSLGNLAASTDTQYF. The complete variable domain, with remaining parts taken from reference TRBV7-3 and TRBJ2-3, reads GAGVSQTPSNKVTEKGKYVELRCDPISGHTALYWYRQSLGQGPEFLIYFQGTGAADDSGLPNDRFFAVRPEGSVSTLKIQRTERGDSAVYLCASSSLGNLAASTDTQYFGPGTRLTVL.

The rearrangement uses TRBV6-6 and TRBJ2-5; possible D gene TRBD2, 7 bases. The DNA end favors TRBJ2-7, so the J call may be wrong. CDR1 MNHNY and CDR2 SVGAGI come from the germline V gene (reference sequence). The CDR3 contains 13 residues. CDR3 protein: CASSRGGLNEQYF. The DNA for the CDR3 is TGTGCCAGTAGTAGGGGGGGGCTCAACGAGCAGTACTTC.